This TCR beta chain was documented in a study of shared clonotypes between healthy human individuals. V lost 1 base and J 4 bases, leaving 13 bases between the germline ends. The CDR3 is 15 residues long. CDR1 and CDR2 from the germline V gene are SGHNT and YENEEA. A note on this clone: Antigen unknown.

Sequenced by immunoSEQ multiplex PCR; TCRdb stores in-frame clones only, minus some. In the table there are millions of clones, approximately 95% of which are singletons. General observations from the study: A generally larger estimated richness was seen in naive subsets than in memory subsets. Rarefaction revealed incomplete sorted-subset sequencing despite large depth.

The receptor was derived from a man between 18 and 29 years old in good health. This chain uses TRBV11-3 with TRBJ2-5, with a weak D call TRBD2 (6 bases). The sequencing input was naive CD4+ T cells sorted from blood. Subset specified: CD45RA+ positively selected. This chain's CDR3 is CASSLAAGTRETQYF. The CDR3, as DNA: TGTGCCAGCAGCTTAGCAGCCGGGACTCGAGAGACCCAGTACTTC.